This T cell receptor (beta chain) was found in a study of blood T cell repertoires in COVID-19. Across the study: T cells, B-cell-depleted T cells, or PBMCs supplied cDNA or gDNA.

The trim removed 6 bases at V and 5 bases at J, leaving 8 bases unmatched. CDR3 length: 16 amino acids. The germline V gene encodes CDR1 PRHDT and CDR2 FYEKMQ (reference sequence). The authors' processing: Estimates of nucleated cell counts were drawn from the amplification of reference gene primers. Assay: immunoSEQ multiplex PCR; the TCRdb copy retains only in-frame clones and omits some. V, J and clone size are taken as reported in that table, and D and trimming were inferred from the DNA itself. The top ten clones hold 9.8% of a sample with about 100,000 clones, around 80% of them seen once. The sequenced sample consisted of peripheral blood. This TCR came from a man aged 55 to 69 with active or convalescent COVID-19. The V gene is TRBV13, the J gene TRBJ2-5; 14 bases fit TRBD2. CDR3 coding DNA: TGTGCCAGCAGGCGTGGGGGACTAGCGGGAGTTGAGACCCAGTACTTC. Protein sequence: CASRRGGLAGVETQYF.